This TCR beta chain was captured in a study of T-cell reconstitution after alpha-beta-depleted transplantation in children. Unique molecular identifiers were incorporated during preparation of the TCRbeta library. TCRdb redid the calling of the PCR reads with MiXCR, one entry per CDR3 protein. The sample consists of about 210,000 distinct CDR3 sequences, 17% of them appearing once. This clonotype occurred a few times. The CDR3 spans 16 residues. CDR1 is MGHRA and CDR2 is YSYEKL in the germline V gene. J gave up 4 bases and V 3 bases, and 6 bases lay outside the gene matches. The sequencing used PBMCs, mostly from graft donor cells, collected 360 days after TCRalphabeta/CD19-depleted stem cell transplant. The chain couples TRBV4-1 to TRBJ1-4; 9 bases are shared with TRBD1. The TCR originated in a male patient aged 2 to 10 who had a stem cell transplant for acute lymphoblastic leukemia, so the T cells may come from the graft donor. CDR3 coding DNA: TGCGCCAGCAGCCAGGGATACAGGGGGCTTAATGAAAAACTGTTTTTT. This encodes CASSQGYRGLNEKLFF.